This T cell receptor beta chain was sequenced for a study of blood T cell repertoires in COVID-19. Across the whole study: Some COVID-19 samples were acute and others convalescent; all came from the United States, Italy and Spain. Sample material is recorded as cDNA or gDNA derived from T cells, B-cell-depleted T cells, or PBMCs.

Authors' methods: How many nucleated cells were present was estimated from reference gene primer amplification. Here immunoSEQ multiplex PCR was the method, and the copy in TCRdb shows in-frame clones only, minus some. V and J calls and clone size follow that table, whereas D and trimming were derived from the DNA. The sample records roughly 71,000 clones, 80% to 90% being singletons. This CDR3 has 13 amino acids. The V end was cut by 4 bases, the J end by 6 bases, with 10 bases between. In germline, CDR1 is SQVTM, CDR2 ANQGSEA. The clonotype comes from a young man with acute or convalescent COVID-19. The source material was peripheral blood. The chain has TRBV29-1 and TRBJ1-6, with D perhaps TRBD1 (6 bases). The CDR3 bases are TGCAGCGTTGTGGACAGAGGTAATTCACCCCTCCACTTT. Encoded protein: CSVVDRGNSPLHF.